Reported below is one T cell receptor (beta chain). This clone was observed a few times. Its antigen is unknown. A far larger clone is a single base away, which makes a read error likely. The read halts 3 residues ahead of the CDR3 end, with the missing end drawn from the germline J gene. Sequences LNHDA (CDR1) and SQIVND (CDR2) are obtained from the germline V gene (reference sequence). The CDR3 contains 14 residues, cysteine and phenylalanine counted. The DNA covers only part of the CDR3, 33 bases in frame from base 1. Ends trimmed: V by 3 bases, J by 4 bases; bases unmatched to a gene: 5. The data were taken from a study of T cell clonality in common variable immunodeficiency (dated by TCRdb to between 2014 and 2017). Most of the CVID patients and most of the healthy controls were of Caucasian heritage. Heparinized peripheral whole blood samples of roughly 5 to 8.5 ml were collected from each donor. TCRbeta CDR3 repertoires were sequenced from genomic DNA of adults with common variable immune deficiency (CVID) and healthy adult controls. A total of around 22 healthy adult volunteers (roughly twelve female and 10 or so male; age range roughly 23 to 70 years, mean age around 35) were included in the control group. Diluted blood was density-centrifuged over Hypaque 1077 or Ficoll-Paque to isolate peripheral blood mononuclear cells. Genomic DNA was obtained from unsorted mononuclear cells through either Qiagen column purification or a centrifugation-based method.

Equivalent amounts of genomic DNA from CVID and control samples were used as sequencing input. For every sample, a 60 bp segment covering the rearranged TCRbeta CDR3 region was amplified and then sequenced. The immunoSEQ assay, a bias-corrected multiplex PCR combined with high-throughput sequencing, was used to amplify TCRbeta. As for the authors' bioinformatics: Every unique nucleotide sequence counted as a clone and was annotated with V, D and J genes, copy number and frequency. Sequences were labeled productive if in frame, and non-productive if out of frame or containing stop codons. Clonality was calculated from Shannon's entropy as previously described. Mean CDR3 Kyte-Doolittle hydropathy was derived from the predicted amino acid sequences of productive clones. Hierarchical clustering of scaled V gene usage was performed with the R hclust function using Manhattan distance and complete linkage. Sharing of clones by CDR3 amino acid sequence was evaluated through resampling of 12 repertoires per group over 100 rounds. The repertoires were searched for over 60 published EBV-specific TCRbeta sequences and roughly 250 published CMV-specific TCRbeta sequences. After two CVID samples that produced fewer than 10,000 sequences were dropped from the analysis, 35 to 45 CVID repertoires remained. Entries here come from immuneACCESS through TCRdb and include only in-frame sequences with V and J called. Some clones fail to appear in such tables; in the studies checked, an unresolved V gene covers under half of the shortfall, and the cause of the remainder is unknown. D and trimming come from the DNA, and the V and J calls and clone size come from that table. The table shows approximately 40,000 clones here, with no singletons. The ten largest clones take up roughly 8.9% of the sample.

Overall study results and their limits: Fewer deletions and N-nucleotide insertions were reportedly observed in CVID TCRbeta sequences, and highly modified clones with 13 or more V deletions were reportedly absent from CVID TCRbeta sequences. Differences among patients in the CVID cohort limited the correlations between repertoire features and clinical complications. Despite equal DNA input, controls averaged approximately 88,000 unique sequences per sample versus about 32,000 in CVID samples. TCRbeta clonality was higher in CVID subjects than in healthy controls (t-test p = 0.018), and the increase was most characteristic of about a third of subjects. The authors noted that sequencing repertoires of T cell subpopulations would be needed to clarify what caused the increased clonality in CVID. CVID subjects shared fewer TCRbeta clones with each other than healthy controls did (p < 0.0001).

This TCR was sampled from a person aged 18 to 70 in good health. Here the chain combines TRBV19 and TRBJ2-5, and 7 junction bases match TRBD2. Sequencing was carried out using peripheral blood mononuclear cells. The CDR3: CASSIGGTIETQYF. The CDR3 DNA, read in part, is TGTGCCAGTAGTATTGGAGGGACTATAGAGACC.